This TCR beta chain is from a study of blood T cell repertoires in COVID-19. Study background: COVID-19 samples from acute and convalescent phases originated in the United States, Italy and Spain. Sources were T cells, B-cell-depleted T cells, or PBMCs; the material itself was cDNA or gDNA.

Germline lookup yields CDR1 LGHNA and CDR2 YNFKEQ. The CDR3 is made up of 18 amino acids. V lost 1 base and J lost 0; bases outside the gene matches: 8. This clone was observed a handful of times. Sequenced by immunoSEQ multiplex PCR; TCRdb stores in-frame clones only, minus some. The sample has about 150,000 clones; about four fifths are singletons. The J gene is TRBJ1-1, the V gene TRBV4-2; 10 bases are a match to TRBD1. The receptor was derived from a woman older than 75 with acute or convalescent COVID-19. Material for sequencing was peripheral blood. The CDR3 nucleotides read TGTGCCAGCAGCCAAGTCGTTCAGGGACAGGGGCTGAACACTGAAGCTTTCTTT. Its protein is CASSQVVQGQGLNTEAFF.